This TCR beta chain was captured in a study of T cell responses to AZD1222 COVID-19 vaccine. The repertoire was sequenced with immunoSEQ multiplex PCR; TCRdb's copy has only in-frame clones and lacks some. The table has fewer than 7,000 clones, about 89% seen once; the top ten hold just over 15%. This sample comprised peripheral blood, obtained 28 days after the second AZD1222 dose. The TCR sequence derives from an adult who received the AZD1222 COVID-19 vaccine.

For the CDR3, the DNA is TGCGCCAGCAGCTTGGCCTCGTTCGGGACAGTCCTCACAGATACGCAGTATTTT. This codes for CASSLASFGTVLTDTQYF. This chain links TRBV5-1 with TRBJ2-3; TRBD1 aligns across 7 bases. J gave up 2 bases and V 0 bases, and 12 bases lay outside the gene matches. CDR1 SGHRS and CDR2 YFSETQ come from the germline V gene. The CDR3 has 18 amino acids.